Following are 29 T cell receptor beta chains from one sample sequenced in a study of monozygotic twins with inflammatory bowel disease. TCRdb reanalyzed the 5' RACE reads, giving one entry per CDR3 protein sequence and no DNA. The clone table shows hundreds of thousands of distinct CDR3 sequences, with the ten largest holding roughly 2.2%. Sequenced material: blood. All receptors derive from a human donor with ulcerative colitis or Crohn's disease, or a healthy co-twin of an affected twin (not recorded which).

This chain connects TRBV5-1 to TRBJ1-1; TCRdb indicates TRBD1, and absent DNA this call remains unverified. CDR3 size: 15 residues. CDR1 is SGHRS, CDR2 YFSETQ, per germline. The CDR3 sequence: CASSMEQGAGTEAFF.

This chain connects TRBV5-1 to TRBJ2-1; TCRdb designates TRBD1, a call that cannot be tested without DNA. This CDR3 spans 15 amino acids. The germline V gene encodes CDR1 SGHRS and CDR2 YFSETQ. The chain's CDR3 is CASSLGQVSYIEQFF.

The CDR3 sequence: CSVSEGFTEQYF. This chain connects TRBV29-1 to TRBJ2-7; TCRdb lists TRBD2, though no DNA is available to test this call. The CDR3 runs 12 residues. Per the germline V gene, CDR1 is SQVTM and CDR2 is ANQGSEA.

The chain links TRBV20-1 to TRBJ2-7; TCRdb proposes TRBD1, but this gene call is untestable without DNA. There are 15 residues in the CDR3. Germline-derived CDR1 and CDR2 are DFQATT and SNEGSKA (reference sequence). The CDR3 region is CSALRGHGGGDEQYF.

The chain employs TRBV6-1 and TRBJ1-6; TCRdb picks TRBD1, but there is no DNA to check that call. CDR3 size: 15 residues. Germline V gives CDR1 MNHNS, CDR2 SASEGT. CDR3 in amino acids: CASRVTGADNSPLHF.

CDR3 sequence reads: CASSFGGGAGEQFF. The genes are TRBV5-1 and TRBJ2-1; TCRdb proposes TRBD1, but this gene call is untestable without DNA. The CDR3 totals 14 residues. Germline V lookup: CDR1 SGHRS, CDR2 YFSETQ.

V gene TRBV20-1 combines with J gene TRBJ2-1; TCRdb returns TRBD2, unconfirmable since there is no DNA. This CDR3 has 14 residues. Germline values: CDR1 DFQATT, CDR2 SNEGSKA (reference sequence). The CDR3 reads CSARVAGGLNEQFF.

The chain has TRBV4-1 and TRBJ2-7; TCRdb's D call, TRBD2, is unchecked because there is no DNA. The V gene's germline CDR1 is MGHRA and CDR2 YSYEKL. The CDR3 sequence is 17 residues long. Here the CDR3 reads CASSQTRTSGTTYEQYF.

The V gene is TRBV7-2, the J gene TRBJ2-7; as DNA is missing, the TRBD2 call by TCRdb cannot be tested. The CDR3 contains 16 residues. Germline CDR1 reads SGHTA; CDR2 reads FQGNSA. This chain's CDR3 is CASSLGSGWQAGEQYF.

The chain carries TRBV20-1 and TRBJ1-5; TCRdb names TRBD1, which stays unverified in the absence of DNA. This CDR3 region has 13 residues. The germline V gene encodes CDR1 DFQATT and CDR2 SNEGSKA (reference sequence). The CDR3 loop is CSARPGGNQPQHF.

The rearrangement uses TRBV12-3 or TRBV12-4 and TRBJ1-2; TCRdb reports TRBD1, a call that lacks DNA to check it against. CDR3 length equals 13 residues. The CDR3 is CASSFRLDRGYTF.

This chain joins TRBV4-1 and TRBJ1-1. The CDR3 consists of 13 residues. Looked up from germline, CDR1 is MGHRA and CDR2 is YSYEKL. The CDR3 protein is CASSPGPAAEAFF.

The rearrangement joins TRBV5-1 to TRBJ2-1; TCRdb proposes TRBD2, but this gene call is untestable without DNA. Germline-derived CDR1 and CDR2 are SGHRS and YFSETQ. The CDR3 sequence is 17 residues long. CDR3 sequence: CASSPYSSGRQYNEQFF.

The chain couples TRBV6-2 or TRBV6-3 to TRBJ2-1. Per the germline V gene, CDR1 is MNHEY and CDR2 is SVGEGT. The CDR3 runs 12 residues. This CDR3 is CASRMTWDEQFF.

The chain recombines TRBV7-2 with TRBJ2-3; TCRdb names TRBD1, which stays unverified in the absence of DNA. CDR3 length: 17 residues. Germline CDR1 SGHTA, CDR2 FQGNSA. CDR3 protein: CASSYAAAGGGRDTQYF.

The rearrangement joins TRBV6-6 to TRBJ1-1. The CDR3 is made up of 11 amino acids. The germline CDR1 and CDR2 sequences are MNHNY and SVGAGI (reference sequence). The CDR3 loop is CASTTEIEAFF.

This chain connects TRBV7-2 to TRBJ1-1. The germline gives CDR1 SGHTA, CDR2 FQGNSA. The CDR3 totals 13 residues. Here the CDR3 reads CASSLARSDEAFF.

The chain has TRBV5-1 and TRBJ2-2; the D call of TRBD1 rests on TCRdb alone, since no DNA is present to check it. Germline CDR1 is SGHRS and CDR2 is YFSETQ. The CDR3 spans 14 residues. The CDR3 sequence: CASSPPERAGELFF.

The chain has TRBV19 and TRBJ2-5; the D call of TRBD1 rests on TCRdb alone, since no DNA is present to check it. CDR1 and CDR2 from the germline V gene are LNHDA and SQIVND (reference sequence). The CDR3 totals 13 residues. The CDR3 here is CASPPGRPRAQYF.

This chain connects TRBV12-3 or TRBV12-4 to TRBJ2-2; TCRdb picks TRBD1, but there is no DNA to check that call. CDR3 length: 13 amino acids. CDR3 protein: CATRDSPTGELFF.

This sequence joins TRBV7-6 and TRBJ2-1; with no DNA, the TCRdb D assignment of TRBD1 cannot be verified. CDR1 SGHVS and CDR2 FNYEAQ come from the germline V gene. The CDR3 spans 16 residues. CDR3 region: CASSPPGRGSGNEQFF.

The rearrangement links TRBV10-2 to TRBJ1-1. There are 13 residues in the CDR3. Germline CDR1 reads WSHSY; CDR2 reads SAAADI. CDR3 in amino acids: CASSGYLNTEAFF.

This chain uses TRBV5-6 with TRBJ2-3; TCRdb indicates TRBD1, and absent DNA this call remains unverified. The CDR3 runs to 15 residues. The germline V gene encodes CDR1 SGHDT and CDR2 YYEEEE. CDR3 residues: CASSSTDGSTDTQYF.

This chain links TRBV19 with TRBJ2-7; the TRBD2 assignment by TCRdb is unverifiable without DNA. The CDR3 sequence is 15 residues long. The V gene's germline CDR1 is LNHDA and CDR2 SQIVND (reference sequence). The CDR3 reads CASKLGGNQPYEQYF.

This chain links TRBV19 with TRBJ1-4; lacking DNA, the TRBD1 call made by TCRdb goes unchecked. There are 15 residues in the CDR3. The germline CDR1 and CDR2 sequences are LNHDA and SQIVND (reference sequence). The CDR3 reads CASSIPGQGYEKLFF.

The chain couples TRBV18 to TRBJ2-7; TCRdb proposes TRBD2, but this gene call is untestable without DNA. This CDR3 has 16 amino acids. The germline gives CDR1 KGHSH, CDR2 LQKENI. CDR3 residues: CASSWGTSGSLDEQYF.

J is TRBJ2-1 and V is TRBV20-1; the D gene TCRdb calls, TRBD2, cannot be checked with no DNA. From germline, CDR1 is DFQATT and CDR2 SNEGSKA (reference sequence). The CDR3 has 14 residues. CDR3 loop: CSAAGLELYNEQFF.

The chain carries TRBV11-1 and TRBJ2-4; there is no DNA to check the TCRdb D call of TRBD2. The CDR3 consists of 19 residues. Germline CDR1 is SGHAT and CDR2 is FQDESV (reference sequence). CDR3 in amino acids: CASSSSSGRRLNSKNIQYF.

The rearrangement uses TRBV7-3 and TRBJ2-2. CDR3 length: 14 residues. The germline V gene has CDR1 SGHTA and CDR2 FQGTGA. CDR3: CASSLVGSSGELFF. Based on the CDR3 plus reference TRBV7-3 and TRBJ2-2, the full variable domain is GAGVSQTPSNKVTEKGKYVELRCDPISGHTALYWYRQSLGQGPEFLIYFQGTGAADDSGLPNDRFFAVRPEGSVSTLKIQRTERGDSAVYLCASSLVGSSGELFFGEGSRLTVL.